This passage covers 17 T cell receptor beta chains from one sample sequenced in a study of T cell changes during pregnancy in multiple sclerosis. This table comes from immunoSEQ multiplex PCR, and its TCRdb copy is limited to in-frame clones, with some not included. Among about 31,000 clones listed, approximately 90% were seen once. This specimen was CD8+ T cells from peripheral blood mononuclear cells, taken before pregnancy. These receptors originate from a female donor with multiple sclerosis, enrolled in a pregnancy study.

There are a few counts of this clone. The rearrangement joins TRBV6-5 to TRBJ1-1; D is ambiguous. The CDR3 covers 14 residues. Germline V gene lookup returns CDR1 MNHEY and CDR2 SVGAGI. The germline V and J ends were trimmed by 4 bases and 4 bases, with 13 bases remaining between them. In nucleotides, the CDR3 is TGTGCCAGCAGTTTCAGTGGCAGGTCCACTGAAGCTTTCTTT. Protein: CASSFSGRSTEAFF.

This clone was detected once. The chain couples TRBV14 to TRBJ2-7; maybe TRBD1 (5 bases). V dropped 1 base and J dropped 3 bases, with 10 bases sitting between them. The CDR3 consists of 14 residues. The germline V gene encodes CDR1 SGHDN and CDR2 FVKESK. The CDR3 sequence: CASSQGQNNYEQYF. The CDR3 DNA reads as TGTGCCAGCAGCCAAGGACAGAATAACTACGAGCAGTACTTC.

CDR3 sequence reads: CASSVDSGGTDTQYF. CDR3 in DNA: TGTGCCAGCAGCGTAGACAGCGGGGGCACAGATACGCAGTATTTT. J is TRBJ2-3 and V is TRBV9, with TRBD2 matching over 7 bases. Germline loops: CDR1 SGDLS, CDR2 YYNGEE. The V gene end was trimmed by 0 bases and the J gene end by 1 base; junction bases not matched to a gene: 2. This CDR3 is 15 amino acids long.

This chain links TRBV11-2 with TRBJ1-1; D is undetermined. Trimming took off 5 bases at V and 1 base at J, with 14 bases between the two ends. Germline CDR1 SGHAT, CDR2 FQNNGV. The CDR3 length is 15 residues. The DNA of the CDR3 is TGTGCCAGCAGCCGTCGTGAGAGCGGGAACACTGAAGCTTTCTTT. It codes for CASSRRESGNTEAFF.

This clone occurred once. This chain uses TRBV10-3 with TRBJ1-1; 7 nucleotides agree with TRBD1. The CDR3 is made up of 17 amino acids. Trimming cost V 6 bases and J 0 bases; bases outside gene matches: 13. The germline V gene has CDR1 ENHRY and CDR2 SYGVKD. The CDR3 loop reads CAIRGNRTGEMNTEAFF. CDR3 in DNA: TGTGCCATCAGAGGAAATAGGACAGGTGAGATGAACACTGAAGCTTTCTTT.

The rearrangement uses TRBV9 and TRBJ1-1; D may be TRBD1 (6 bases). CDR3 length equals 14 residues. V was trimmed by 3 bases and J by 0 bases, leaving 9 bases between them. Germline-derived CDR1 and CDR2 are SGDLS and YYNGEE. The CDR3 here is CASSGGQMNTEAFF. In DNA, the CDR3 is TGTGCCAGCAGCGGCGGACAGATGAACACTGAAGCTTTCTTT.

The V and J genes are TRBV6-1 and TRBJ2-3; 8 nucleotides align to TRBD1. Per germline, CDR1 MNHNS and CDR2 SASEGT. The CDR3 runs 14 residues. Losses at the gene ends were 6 bases for V and 4 bases for J; bases not matched to a gene: 6. CDR3 protein: CASSKGQGADTQYF. As DNA, the CDR3 is TGTGCCAGCAGCAAAGGACAGGGCGCAGATACGCAGTATTTT.

The chain has TRBV27 and TRBJ2-7, with a possible D match to TRBD2 (6 bases). Trimming cost V 5 bases and J 4 bases, with 12 bases left between them. In germline, CDR1 is MNHEY, CDR2 SMNVEV (reference sequence). The CDR3 runs to 13 residues. The CDR3 DNA sequence: TGTGCCAGCAGTGCAGAACTAGCTTACGAGCAGTACTTC. This translates into CASSAELAYEQYF.

The rearrangement joins TRBV1 to TRBJ2-3; TRBD2, the D gene given by the table, was not confirmed from the DNA. TRBV1 is termed a pseudogene. The CDR3 covers 19 residues. CDR3 bases: TGCACCAGCAGCCAAGACGGGGGGGTGGGTTTATCTAGCACAGATACGCAGTATTTT. Amino acid sequence: CTSSQDGGVGLSSTDTQYF.

V gene TRBV6-6 combines with J gene TRBJ1-1; unclear D gene. Trimming removed 7 bases from V and 8 bases from J, with 8 bases in between. The CDR3 contains 10 residues. Germline CDR1 is MNHNY and CDR2 is SVGAGI (reference sequence). CDR3: CASMGPEAFF. The CDR3 coding sequence is TGTGCCAGCATGGGCCCAGAAGCTTTCTTT.

This clone is classed as medium-sized. The chain combines TRBV6-5 with TRBJ1-1; maybe TRBD1 (5 bases). Germline CDR1 MNHEY, CDR2 SVGAGI. There are 14 residues in the CDR3. V lost 2 bases to trimming and J lost 3 bases, with 10 bases between them. CDR3: CASSYRGLYTEAFF. The CDR3 DNA is TGTGCCAGCAGTTACCGGGGGTTGTACACTGAAGCTTTCTTT.

CDR3 sequence (DNA): TGTGCCAGCTCCCAACTCCCACACAATGAGCAGTTCTTC. Its protein product is CASSQLPHNEQFF. The rearrangement links TRBV7-9 to TRBJ2-1; D uncertain. CDR1 is SEHNR, CDR2 FQNEAQ, per germline (reference sequence). CDR3 size: 13 residues. Trimming stripped 8 bases from V and 5 bases from J, with 13 bases between. Full variable domain (rest looked up from reference TRBV7-9 and TRBJ2-1): DTGVSQNPRHKITKRGQNVTFRCDPISEHNRLYWYRQTLGQGPEFLTYFQNEAQLEKSRLLSDRFSAERPKGSFSTLEIQRTEQGDSAMYLCASSQLPHNEQFFGPGTRLTVL.

The chain joins TRBV5-6 to TRBJ1-2; no reliable D call. Trimming cost V 3 bases and J 0 bases, with 12 bases left between them. The CDR3 is 15 residues long. Germline CDR1 and CDR2: SGHDT and YYEEEE. The DNA for the CDR3 is TGTGCCAGCAGCTGGGGAGGCGAGGCTAACTATGGCTACACCTTC. It is translated as CASSWGGEANYGYTF.

The chain is built from TRBV13 and TRBJ1-1; 11 nucleotides line up with TRBD1. This CDR3 is built from 16 residues. Germline CDR1 and CDR2: PRHDT and FYEKMQ (reference sequence). The J segment lost 7 bases and the V segment lost 1 base, leaving 8 bases of the junction unmatched. Here the CDR3 reads CASSLALDRGRDEAFF. The CDR3 DNA reads TGTGCCAGCAGCTTAGCCTTGGACAGGGGGCGCGATGAAGCTTTCTTT.

The chain employs TRBV2 and TRBJ2-3, with D unclear. Looked up from germline, CDR1 is SNHLY and CDR2 is FYNNEI. V lost 3 bases and J lost 2, with 9 bases in between. There are 14 residues in the CDR3. The DNA for the CDR3 is TGTGCCAGCAGTGATCGAGACTCCACAGATACGCAGTATTTT. This translates into CASSDRDSTDTQYF.

The chain is built from TRBV11-2 and TRBJ2-7; 11 positions agree with TRBD2. V dropped 4 bases and J dropped 1; count of bases not matched to a gene: 3. The CDR3 contains 15 residues. Germline loops: CDR1 SGHAT, CDR2 FQNNGV. The CDR3 reads CASSYTSGGSYEQYF. The DNA of the CDR3 is TGTGCCAGCAGCTACACTAGCGGGGGATCCTACGAGCAGTACTTC.

This clone was counted ten times or more. The CDR3 spells CASSLGFSGNTEAFF. DNA of the CDR3: TGTGCCAGCAGCTTGGGGTTCAGCGGCAACACTGAAGCTTTCTTT. This rearrangement joins TRBV5-6 to TRBJ1-1, with D uncertain. The CDR3 contains 15 residues. With 0 bases removed from V and 2 bases from J, the gap between germline ends came to 11 bases. CDR1 and CDR2 from the germline V gene are SGHDT and YYEEEE.